This TCR beta chain is drawn from a study of control samples from healthy donors and cancer patients. This clone was seen only once. This sample also contains other DNA sequences that code for the same CDR3. The CDR3 consists of 15 residues. V lost 5 bases to trimming and J lost 0 bases; unmatched junction nucleotides: 7. CDR1 and CDR2 from the germline V gene are SGHNT and YYREEE (reference sequence). Sequencing used immunoSEQ multiplex PCR; TCRdb keeps in-frame clones, though not all of them. The sample has about 160,000 clones; 85% to 95% are singletons. This TCR was sampled from a woman aged 40 to 55 in good health. Sequenced input: blood. V usage is TRBV5-4 and J usage is TRBJ2-5, with 7 bases that match TRBD2. Written as DNA, the CDR3 is TGTGCCAGCAGGTCTAGCGGCGGCAACCAAGAGACCCAGTACTTC. Its translation is CASRSSGGNQETQYF.